This T cell receptor (beta chain) is from a study of blood T cell repertoires in COVID-19. Study summary: The United States, Italy and Spain provided the acute and convalescent COVID-19 samples.

Researchers sorted participants into cohorts using their self-reported clinical history. Shortly before study entry, within 2 weeks, exposed participants had met a COVID-19 case. The V end lost 4 bases, the J end lost 2 bases, and 15 bases lay between the germline ends. Germline V gene sequence: CDR1 LGHDT, CDR2 YNNKEL (reference sequence). The CDR3 is 17 amino acids. The protocol was immunoSEQ multiplex PCR, while the TCRdb copy is restricted to in-frame clones and leaves out a portion. Of 150,000 to 200,000 clones detected, around 80% appear once; the ten largest clones hold over 13%. The sequenced material came from PBMCs or T cells enriched from blood (not recorded which). The sequence came from a man aged 55-75 years who had been exposed to COVID-19. The chain couples TRBV3-1 (or the pseudogene TRBV3-2) to TRBJ1-6, with D unresolved. The CDR3 nucleotides are TGTGCCAGCAGCCCCCTGACTACTGGGGCCTATAATTCACCCCTCCACTTT. It is translated as CASSPLTTGAYNSPLHF.